One and the same sample provided the 9 T cell receptor beta chains below, sequenced in a study of T cells in localized non-small cell lung cancer. Produced via immunoSEQ multiplex PCR; TCRdb's table is partial and in-frame only. The sample contains hundreds of clones, approximately 26% of which appear only once. The material sequenced was lung tumor tissue, taken before any cancer treatment. Receptors were obtained from a man between 40 and 70 years old with stage III lung adenocarcinoma.

This clone was seen more than once but under ten times. The rearrangement joins TRBV6-8 to TRBJ1-5; D is unclear. This CDR3 spans 14 amino acids. The germline V and J ends were trimmed by 2 bases and 2 bases, with 7 bases remaining between them. The germline V gene encodes CDR1 MNHGY and CDR2 SAAAGT. CDR3 in DNA: TGTGCCAGCAGTTACGGAGGTGGCAATCAGCCCCAGCATTTT. Residues: CASSYGGGNQPQHF.

This rearrangement joins TRBV18 to TRBJ1-5, with no clear D. Between the trimmed V and J ends, which lost 0 bases and 2 bases, there was a span of 11 bases. CDR1 KGHSH and CDR2 LQKENI come from the germline V gene. This CDR3 has 16 amino acids. This chain's CDR3 is CASSPPSGVGNQPQHF. In nucleotides, the CDR3 is TGTGCCAGCTCACCACCCTCCGGGGTAGGCAATCAGCCCCAGCATTTT.

The V and J genes are TRBV11-3 and TRBJ1-1; 7 positions match TRBD1. Looked up from germline, CDR1 is SGHNT and CDR2 is YENEEA. With V trimmed by 3 bases and J by 5 bases, 6 bases remained unmatched. This CDR3 contains 14 residues. The chain's CDR3 is CASSFLQGPTEAFF. As DNA, the CDR3 is TGTGCCAGCAGCTTCCTACAGGGGCCAACTGAAGCTTTCTTT.

By its share, this clone is large (0.1 to 1%). The chain has TRBV4-1 and TRBJ2-7, with 7 bases lining up with TRBD1. Germline V CDR1 and CDR2: MGHRA, YSYEKL. J lost 0 bases, V lost 0 bases, and 2 bases had no gene match. The CDR3 is made up of 15 amino acids. CDR3: CASSQEDRASYEQYF. CDR3 DNA: TGCGCCAGCAGCCAAGAAGACAGGGCCTCCTACGAGCAGTACTTC.

This clone was seen only a few times. The genes are TRBV6-8 and TRBJ1-4, with 8 bases fitting TRBD1. The CDR3 covers 15 residues. V gave up 4 bases and J gave up 0 bases; unmatched junction bases: 1. Germline assignment: CDR1 MNHGY and CDR2 SAAAGT. In DNA form, the CDR3 reads TGTGCCAGCAGTTCAGGGGGCACAACTAATGAAAAACTGTTTTTT. This encodes CASSSGGTTNEKLFF.

This clone is categorized as large. This chain joins TRBV30 and TRBJ1-1; no definite D call. Germline V lookup: CDR1 GTSNPN, CDR2 SVGIG (reference sequence). V lost 3 bases and J lost 1, with 9 bases in between. This CDR3 contains 13 residues. CDR3 protein: CAWREQTNTEAFF. The CDR3 coding sequence is TGTGCCTGGAGGGAACAGACGAACACTGAAGCTTTCTTT.

Sample share makes this clone large. The chain links TRBV4-1 to TRBJ2-3, with TRBD2 matching over 8 bases. CDR1 is MGHRA and CDR2 is YSYEKL in the germline V gene. V dropped 3 bases and J dropped 2; count of bases not matched to a gene: 7. CDR3 size: 16 residues. DNA of the CDR3: TGCGCCAGCAGCCATGAGCGTAGCGGGGCCACAGATACGCAGTATTTT. Translation: CASSHERSGATDTQYF.

This clone was seen a handful of times. V gene TRBV9 combines with J gene TRBJ2-3; D not certain. The V gene's germline CDR1 is SGDLS and CDR2 YYNGEE. CDR3 length: 12 amino acids. The V gene lost 4 bases and the J gene lost 1 base, with 4 bases spanning the gap. The CDR3 region is CASSYRTDTQYF. CDR3 nucleotide sequence: TGTGCCAGCAGCTATCGCACAGATACGCAGTATTTT.

The table lists this clone with a few counts. The rearrangement links TRBV30 to TRBJ2-3; 16 nucleotides match TRBD2. The junction had 6 bases not matched to a gene; V was cut back by 2 bases and J by 4 bases. Germline CDR1 is GTSNPN and CDR2 is SVGIG (reference sequence). CDR3 length: 17 amino acids. The CDR3: CAWSYGTSGGAADTQYF. CDR3 in DNA: TGTGCCTGGAGTTACGGGACTAGCGGGGGGGCCGCAGATACGCAGTATTTT.